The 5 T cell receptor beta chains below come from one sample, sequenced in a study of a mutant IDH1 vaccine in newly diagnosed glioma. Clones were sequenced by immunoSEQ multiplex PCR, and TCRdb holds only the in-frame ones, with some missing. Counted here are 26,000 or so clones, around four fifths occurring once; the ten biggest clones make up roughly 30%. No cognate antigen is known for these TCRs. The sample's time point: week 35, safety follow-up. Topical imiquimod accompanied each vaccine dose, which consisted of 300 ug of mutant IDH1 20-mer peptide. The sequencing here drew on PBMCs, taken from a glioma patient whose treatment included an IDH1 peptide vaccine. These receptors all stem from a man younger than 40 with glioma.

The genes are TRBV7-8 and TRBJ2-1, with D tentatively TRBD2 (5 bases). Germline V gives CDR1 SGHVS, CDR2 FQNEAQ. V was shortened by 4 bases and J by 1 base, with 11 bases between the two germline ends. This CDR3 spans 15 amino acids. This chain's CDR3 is CASSSWTASYNEQFF. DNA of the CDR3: TGTGCCAGCAGCTCCTGGACTGCGTCCTACAATGAGCAGTTCTTC. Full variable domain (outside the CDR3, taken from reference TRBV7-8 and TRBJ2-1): GAGVSQSPRYKVAKRGQDVALRCDPISGHVSLFWYQQALGQGPEFLTYFQNEAQLDKSGLPSDRFFAERPEGSVSTLKIQRTQQEDSAVYLCASSSWTASYNEQFFGPGTRLTVL.

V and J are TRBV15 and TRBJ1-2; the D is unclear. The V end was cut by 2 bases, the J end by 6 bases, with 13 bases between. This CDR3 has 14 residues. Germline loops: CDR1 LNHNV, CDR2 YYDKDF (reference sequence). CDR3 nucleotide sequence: TGTGCCACCAGCAGATCGATAACATCAAATGGCTACACCTTC. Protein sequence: CATSRSITSNGYTF.

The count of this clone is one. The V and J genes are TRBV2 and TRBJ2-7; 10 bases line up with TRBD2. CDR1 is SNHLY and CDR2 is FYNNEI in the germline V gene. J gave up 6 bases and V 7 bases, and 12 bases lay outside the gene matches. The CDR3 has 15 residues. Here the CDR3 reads CASTPESGRAGEQYF. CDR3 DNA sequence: TGTGCCAGCACGCCCGAGAGCGGGAGGGCCGGCGAGCAGTACTTC.

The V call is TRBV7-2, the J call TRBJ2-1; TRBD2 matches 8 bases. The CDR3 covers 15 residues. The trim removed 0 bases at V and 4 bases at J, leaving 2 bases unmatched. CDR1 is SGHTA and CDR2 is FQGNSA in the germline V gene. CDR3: CASSLAAGEYNEQFF. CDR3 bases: TGTGCCAGCAGCTTAGCAGCGGGGGAATACAATGAGCAGTTCTTC.

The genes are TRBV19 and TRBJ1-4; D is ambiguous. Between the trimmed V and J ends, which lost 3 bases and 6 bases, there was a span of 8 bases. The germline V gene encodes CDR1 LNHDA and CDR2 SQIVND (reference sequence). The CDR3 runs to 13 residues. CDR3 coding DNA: TGTGCCAGTAGTATCGCCTCGGATGAAAAACTGTTTTTT. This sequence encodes CASSIASDEKLFF.